Included here is one T cell receptor beta chain sequence, with context. Its target is unknown. The data belong to a study of graft-versus-host responses after intestinal transplantation. Study-level information: Every transplant recipient was induced with anti-thymocyte globulin, then maintained on tacrolimus and steroids for roughly 3 years. General observations from the study: GvH clone levels peaked in circulation, and this peak was associated with early post-transplant HvG declines. Recipient marrow harbored GvH clones, some of which surfaced first in ileum or blood.

The trim removed 4 bases at V and 7 bases at J, leaving 9 bases unmatched. The CDR3 contains 16 residues. CDR1 and CDR2 (germline): SGHRS, YFSETQ. Method: immunoSEQ multiplex PCR; TCRdb's copy keeps in-frame clones and lacks some. The data contain about 89,000 clones, more than 90% of them singletons. The J gene is TRBJ2-1, the V gene TRBV5-1; TRBD2 agrees at 12 bases. The sequence was obtained from a human donor who received an intestinal transplant. The sample was unstimulated CD4+ T cells sorted from spleen or lymph node cells, taken before intestinal transplant. The CDR3 spells CASSRLAGGPGNEQFF. The CDR3 DNA follows: TGCGCCAGCAGCCGTCTAGCGGGAGGGCCGGGTAATGAGCAGTTCTTC.